Shown below are 32 T cell receptor beta chains from a single sample sequenced in a study of shared T cell receptors in the human thymus. Sequenced by immunoSEQ multiplex PCR; TCRdb stores in-frame clones only, minus some. The sample consists of 500,000 to 550,000 clones, approximately 80% of them appearing once. These records were also assigned to another study, of human thymus T cells.

Specimen: thymocytes. Receptors were obtained from a boy under two years old with a congenital heart defect.

This chain uses TRBV5-4 with TRBJ2-7; TRBD2 aligns across 10 bases. This CDR3 has 17 residues. Trimming at V came to 4 bases and at J to 0 bases, leaving 10 bases not matched to a gene. Per germline, CDR1 SGHNT and CDR2 YYREEE (reference sequence). The CDR3 protein is CASSPIPSGRASYEQYF. CDR3 in DNA: TGTGCCAGCAGCCCAATCCCCAGCGGGAGGGCCTCCTACGAGCAGTACTTC. Complete variable domain (other parts from reference TRBV5-4 and TRBJ2-7): ETGVTQSPTHLIKTRGQQVTLRCSSQSGHNTVSWYQQALGQGPQFIFQYYREEENGRGNFPPRFSGLQFPNYSSELNVNALELDDSALYLCASSPIPSGRASYEQYFGPGTRLTVT.

The chain has TRBV28 and TRBJ2-1; D is possibly TRBD2 (6 bases). The CDR3 is 17 residues long. Germline V gene sequence: CDR1 MDHEN, CDR2 SYDVKM. V dropped 4 bases and J dropped 0 bases, with 16 bases sitting between them. The CDR3 DNA reads as TGTGCCAGCAGTTCCCGACTAGGTCTTCCCTCCTACAATGAGCAGTTCTTC. This translates into CASSSRLGLPSYNEQFF.

V gene TRBV9 combines with J gene TRBJ1-2; 9 nucleotides agree with TRBD1. The V gene's germline CDR1 is SGDLS and CDR2 YYNGEE. Trimming at V came to 1 base and at J to 4 bases, leaving 11 bases not matched to a gene. The CDR3 covers 17 residues. This CDR3 reads CASSVQDRGGMSYGYTF. The CDR3 DNA follows: TGTGCCAGCAGCGTACAGGACAGGGGAGGTATGAGCTATGGCTACACCTTC.

The table lists this clone with a few counts. The chain recombines TRBV9 with TRBJ1-1; the D is unclear. The V gene's germline CDR1 is SGDLS and CDR2 YYNGEE. The CDR3 runs 8 residues. Trimming shortened V by 7 bases and J by 11 bases, and 6 bases separated the two germline ends. For the CDR3, the DNA is TGTGCCAGCGACGGGGCTTTCTTT. The encoded protein is CASDGAFF.

The genes are TRBV7-3 and TRBJ2-1, with TRBD2 matching 16 bases. V gave up 1 base and J gave up 6 bases; unmatched junction bases: 6. CDR1 and CDR2 (germline): SGHTA, FQGTGA. The CDR3 extends over 18 amino acids. DNA for the CDR3: TGTGCCAGCAGCTTAATGGGACTAGCGGGAGGGGGAATCAATGAGCAGTTCTTC. Translation gives CASSLMGLAGGGINEQFF. Using reference TRBV7-3 and TRBJ2-1 for the parts outside the CDR3, the full variable domain is GAGVSQTPSNKVTEKGKYVELRCDPISGHTALYWYRQSLGQGPEFLIYFQGTGAADDSGLPNDRFFAVRPEGSVSTLKIQRTERGDSAVYLCASSLMGLAGGGINEQFFGPGTRLTVL.

The chain recombines TRBV23-1 with TRBJ1-1; D is unclear. TRBV23-1 is an ORF, with its function uncertain. The V end lost 4 bases, the J end lost 8 bases, and 11 bases lay between the germline ends. CDR3 length: 12 amino acids. The DNA for the CDR3 is TGCGCCAGCAGTCGGAGCGGCCGAGAAGCTTTCTTT. It codes for CASSRSGREAFF.

The rearrangement joins TRBV27 to TRBJ1-2; 7 nucleotides line up with TRBD1. The CDR3 totals 13 residues. Germline V CDR1 and CDR2: MNHEY, SMNVEV (reference sequence). V was clipped by 5 bases and J by 2 bases; unmatched bases: 2. The CDR3 DNA is TGTGCCAGCAGTGCGACAGGGAACTATGGCTACACCTTC. Its translation is CASSATGNYGYTF.

This chain uses TRBV29-1 with TRBJ2-5; TRBD2 is a possible D gene (5 bases). The CDR3 has 12 residues. The V end was cut by 7 bases, the J end by 0 bases, with 9 bases between. Germline V lookup: CDR1 SQVTM, CDR2 ANQGSEA. In nucleotides, the CDR3 is TGCAGCGCAACGGGGAACCAAGAGACCCAGTACTTC. Translating it yields CSATGNQETQYF.

CDR3 protein: CASRAGQGYTGELFF. For the CDR3, the DNA is TGTGCCAGCAGGGCGGGACAGGGCTACACCGGGGAGCTGTTTTTT. The rearrangement joins TRBV6-1 to TRBJ2-2; 9 bases are a match to TRBD1. V gave up 6 bases and J gave up 3 bases; unmatched junction bases: 5. The CDR3 is 15 residues long. Germline lookup yields CDR1 MNHNS and CDR2 SASEGT.

This rearrangement joins TRBV10-3 to TRBJ2-7; TRBD1 agrees at 8 bases. CDR1 and CDR2 from the germline V gene are ENHRY and SYGVKD. The CDR3 has 13 amino acids. Germline trimming cut 3 bases from V and 5 bases from J; bases unmatched to any gene: 3. The chain's CDR3 is CAISDDRGHEQYF. The DNA of the CDR3 is TGTGCCATCAGTGACGACAGGGGCCACGAGCAGTACTTC.

This rearrangement joins TRBV6-1 to TRBJ1-1, with D possibly being TRBD1 (6 bases). V lost 6 bases to trimming and J lost 1 base, with 12 bases between them. CDR3 length: 14 residues. The germline V gene encodes CDR1 MNHNS and CDR2 SASEGT. This CDR3 reads CASSYRVRNTEAFF. CDR3 nucleotides: TGTGCCAGCAGCTACAGGGTACGGAACACTGAAGCTTTCTTT.

The chain uses TRBV7-9 and TRBJ2-7, with TRBD2 identical over 12 bases. From germline, CDR1 is SEHNR and CDR2 FQNEAQ (reference sequence). The CDR3 is made up of 16 amino acids. With V trimmed by 4 bases and J by 3 bases, 7 bases remained unmatched. For the CDR3, the DNA is TGTGCCAGCAGCTACACTACTAGCGGGAGGTACTACGAGCAGTACTTC. This codes for CASSYTTSGRYYEQYF.

This clone was found a few times. The genes are TRBV19 and TRBJ1-1, with D perhaps matching TRBD1 (6 bases). In germline, CDR1 is LNHDA, CDR2 SQIVND (reference sequence). V dropped 11 bases and J dropped 1 base, with 14 bases sitting between them. The CDR3 runs 13 residues. CDR3: CAATGHSNTEAFF. Here the CDR3 DNA reads TGTGCCGCCACGGGACACTCGAACACTGAAGCTTTCTTT. Full variable domain (remainder filled in from reference TRBV19 and TRBJ1-1): DGGITQSPKYLFRKEGQNVTLSCEQNLNHDAMYWYRQDPGQGLRLIYYSQIVNDFQKGDIAEGYSVSREKKESFPLTVTSAQKNPTAFYLCAATGHSNTEAFFGQGTRLTVV.

The V and J genes are TRBV5-1 and TRBJ1-4, with 8 bases that match TRBD1. The trim removed 4 bases at V and 13 bases at J, leaving 15 bases unmatched. The CDR3 spans 15 residues. Germline V gene data show CDR1 as SGHRS and CDR2 as YFSETQ. CDR3: CASSLRTGRVGRLFF. The CDR3 DNA reads TGCGCCAGCAGCCTCCGGACAGGGCGAGTCGGTAGACTGTTTTTT.

V usage is TRBV4-3 and J usage is TRBJ2-7; possible D gene TRBD2, 6 bases. The CDR3 is 17 residues long. The V end was cut by 0 bases, the J end by 3 bases, with 18 bases between. CDR1 and CDR2 from the germline V gene are LGHNA and YSLEER. The CDR3 coding sequence is TGCGCCAGCAGCCAAGATAGAATTGGCGGGATTATCTACGAGCAGTACTTC. Amino acid sequence: CASSQDRIGGIIYEQYF.

There are a few counts of this clone. The gene calls are TRBV25-1 and TRBJ2-7; D is possibly TRBD2 (5 bases). CDR3 size: 15 residues. V was cut by 5 bases and J by 5 bases, with 19 bases left in between. The V gene's germline CDR1 is MGHDK and CDR2 SYGVNS. In nucleotides, the CDR3 is TGTGCCAGCAGTCGTGGGAGTGTTGGTGGCAACGAGCAGTACTTC. Its translation: CASSRGSVGGNEQYF.

This clone showed up just a few times. The gene calls are TRBV15 and TRBJ2-5; tentative D call: TRBD1 (6 bases). Germline V lookup: CDR1 LNHNV, CDR2 YYDKDF (reference sequence). V lost 6 bases, J lost 1 base, and 12 bases lay in between. The CDR3 covers 14 residues. As DNA, the CDR3 is TGTGCCACCAGAGAAGGGGGTTTCCAAGAGACCCAGTACTTC. Its protein product is CATREGGFQETQYF.

The chain uses TRBV7-9 and TRBJ2-5; TRBD1 is a possible D gene (6 bases). The CDR3 has 15 residues. Trimming took off 5 bases at V and 0 bases at J, with 13 bases between the two ends. Germline V CDR1 and CDR2: SEHNR, FQNEAQ (reference sequence). The CDR3 spells CASSLGHRYQETQYF. CDR3 DNA sequence: TGTGCCAGCAGCCTGGGACATCGGTACCAAGAGACCCAGTACTTC.

The CDR3 bases are TGTGCCAGCAGTTTCAGGACAGCCTATGGCTACACCTTC. Translated: CASSFRTAYGYTF. The chain employs TRBV28 and TRBJ1-2; possibly TRBD1 for D (6 bases). This CDR3 is 13 amino acids long. CDR1 and CDR2 from the germline V gene are MDHEN and SYDVKM. With 3 bases removed from V and 4 bases from J, the gap between germline ends came to 9 bases.

The rearrangement links TRBV5-5 to TRBJ1-4, with 9 bases identical to TRBD1. This CDR3 comprises 15 residues. Losses at the gene ends were 4 bases for V and 5 bases for J; bases not matched to a gene: 6. Germline assignment: CDR1 SGHKS and CDR2 YYEKEE (reference sequence). For the CDR3, the DNA is TGTGCCAGCAGCAAGGGACAGGGTTCCAATGAAAAACTGTTTTTT. This gives the protein CASSKGQGSNEKLFF.

This sequence joins TRBV4-1 and TRBJ2-1, with 7 bases matching TRBD2. V lost 4 bases and J lost 1; bases outside the gene matches: 16. The CDR3 has 19 residues. CDR1 is MGHRA and CDR2 is YSYEKL in the germline V gene. The CDR3 DNA reads TGCGCCAGCAGCCTAAGCCTGGGCTGGGGGGGAACATCCTACAATGAGCAGTTCTTC. Translating gives CASSLSLGWGGTSYNEQFF.

The J gene is TRBJ2-7, the V gene TRBV6-5; 7 nucleotides match TRBD2. V shed 5 bases and J 1 base; nucleotides not matched to a gene: 5. Germline loops: CDR1 MNHEY, CDR2 SVGAGI. The length of the CDR3 is 14 residues. CDR3 sequence (DNA): TGTGCCAGCAGTCGGGACTACCGATCCTACGAGCAGTACTTC. Translation gives CASSRDYRSYEQYF.

The chain links TRBV7-9 to TRBJ2-7, with D perhaps matching TRBD2 (6 bases). V lost 0 bases to trimming and J lost 0 bases, with 12 bases between them. Per the germline V gene, CDR1 is SEHNR and CDR2 is FQNEAQ (reference sequence). The CDR3 runs to 16 residues. In DNA form, the CDR3 reads TGTGCCAGCAGCTTAGCGATAACCGGGGGCTCCTACGAGCAGTACTTC. Amino acid sequence: CASSLAITGGSYEQYF. Together with reference TRBV7-9 and TRBJ2-7, the CDR3 gives the full variable domain: DTGVSQNPRHKITKRGQNVTFRCDPISEHNRLYWYRQTLGQGPEFLTYFQNEAQLEKSRLLSDRFSAERPKGSFSTLEIQRTEQGDSAMYLCASSLAITGGSYEQYFGPGTRLTVT.

The chain combines TRBV14 with TRBJ1-2; 7 bases agree with TRBD1. This CDR3 contains 15 residues. Germline CDR1 SGHDN, CDR2 FVKESK. Germline trimming cut 1 base from V and 7 bases from J; bases unmatched to any gene: 9. The CDR3 region has the DNA TGTGCCAGCAGCCAAGGCCCGAGACAGGGAATTGGCTACACCTTC. Amino acid sequence: CASSQGPRQGIGYTF.

The V gene is TRBV19, the J gene TRBJ1-5, with D unclear. CDR1 is LNHDA, CDR2 SQIVND, per germline (reference sequence). This CDR3 region has 14 residues. Trimming removed 6 bases at V and 3 bases at J, with 12 bases between. CDR3: CASRQASANQPQHF. The CDR3 nucleotides are TGTGCCAGTAGGCAGGCGTCCGCCAATCAGCCCCAGCATTTT.

The J gene is TRBJ1-5, the V gene TRBV28, with D uncertain. The V gene's germline CDR1 is MDHEN and CDR2 SYDVKM. The CDR3 has 19 amino acids. Trimming shortened V by 6 bases and J by 1 base, and 25 bases separated the two germline ends. The CDR3 DNA is TGTGCCAGCAGCCAACGACCGAAACCCCTAGAGCCGAGCAATCAGCCCCAGCATTTT. Translation: CASSQRPKPLEPSNQPQHF.

This CDR3 reads CASSQNPYDLGTCYEQYF. The CDR3 bases are TGCGCCAGCAGCCAAAACCCTTACGACCTAGGGACTTGCTACGAGCAGTACTTC. The chain is built from TRBV4-3 and TRBJ2-7; D might be TRBD2 (6 bases). Looked up from germline, CDR1 is LGHNA and CDR2 is YSLEER. The V and J ends lost 2 bases and 3 bases respectively, with 23 bases between them. The CDR3 consists of 18 residues.

The chain couples TRBV5-6 to TRBJ2-1; 7 nucleotides match TRBD2. Germline CDR1 SGHDT, CDR2 YYEEEE. The V gene end was trimmed by 0 bases and the J gene end by 4 bases; junction bases not matched to a gene: 4. The CDR3 length is 15 residues. The CDR3 region has the DNA TGTGCCAGCAGCTTGGCGGCGGGAGTTTACAATGAGCAGTTCTTC. Protein sequence: CASSLAAGVYNEQFF.

The V gene is TRBV2, the J gene TRBJ1-1; no firm D call. The CDR3 sequence is 12 residues long. Trimming left V 4 bases short and J 1 base short, with 4 bases between. Germline-derived CDR1 and CDR2 are SNHLY and FYNNEI. In DNA, the CDR3 is TGTGCCAGCAGTGGGAGGAACACTGAAGCTTTCTTT. Protein sequence: CASSGRNTEAFF.

V usage is TRBV18 and J usage is TRBJ2-1, with 9 nucleotides matching TRBD2. The V and J ends lost 1 base and 3 bases, in that order; junction bases with no gene match: 10. The V gene's germline CDR1 is KGHSH and CDR2 LQKENI. The CDR3 has 18 residues. The DNA for the CDR3 is TGTGCCAGCTCACCACTCATTAGCGGGAGTAGGGACTACAATGAGCAGTTCTTC. Encoded protein: CASSPLISGSRDYNEQFF.

The V and J genes are TRBV29-1 and TRBJ2-5; TRBD2 matches at 10 bases. Trimming at V came to 6 bases and at J to 2 bases, leaving 9 bases not matched to a gene. The germline CDR1 and CDR2 sequences are SQVTM and ANQGSEA. This CDR3 contains 15 residues. In nucleotides, the CDR3 is TGCAGCGTAGGGGCTAGCGGGAGTTGGCAAGAGACCCAGTACTTC. Translated, it gives CSVGASGSWQETQYF.

V and J are TRBV1 and TRBJ2-1; TRBD2 is taken as the D call from the table, unchecked against the DNA. TRBV1 is a documented pseudogene. CDR3 size: 16 residues. This CDR3 is CTSSQGASGKNNEQFF. As DNA, the CDR3 is TGCACCAGCAGCCAAGGTGCTAGCGGGAAGAACAATGAGCAGTTCTTC.